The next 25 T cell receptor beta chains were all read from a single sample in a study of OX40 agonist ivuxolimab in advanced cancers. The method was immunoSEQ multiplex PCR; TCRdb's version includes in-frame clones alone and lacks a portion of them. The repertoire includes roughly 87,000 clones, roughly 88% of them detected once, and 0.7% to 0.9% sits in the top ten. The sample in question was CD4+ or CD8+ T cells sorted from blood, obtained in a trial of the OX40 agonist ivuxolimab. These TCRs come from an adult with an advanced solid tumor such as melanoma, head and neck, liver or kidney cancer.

The CDR3 nucleotides read TGTGCCAGCACCCCCCCGTTCCCCTACGAGCAGTACTTC. Its translation: CASTPPFPYEQYF. The rearrangement joins TRBV28 to TRBJ2-7; D call uncertain. The CDR3 is 13 amino acids. Per the germline V gene, CDR1 is MDHEN and CDR2 is SYDVKM. V lost 7 bases and J lost 2, with 12 bases in between.

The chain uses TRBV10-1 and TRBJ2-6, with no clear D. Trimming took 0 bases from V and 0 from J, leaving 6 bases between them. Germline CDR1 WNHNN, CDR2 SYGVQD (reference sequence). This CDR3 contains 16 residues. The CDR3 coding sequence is TGCGCCAGCAGTGAGTCGAGTACCTCTGGGGCCAACGTCCTGACTTTC. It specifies CASSESSTSGANVLTF.

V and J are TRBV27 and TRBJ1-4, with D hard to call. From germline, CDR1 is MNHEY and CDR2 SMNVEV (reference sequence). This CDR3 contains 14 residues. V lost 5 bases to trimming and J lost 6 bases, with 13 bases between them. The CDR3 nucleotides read TGTGCCAGCAGTCGGGCTTCCGGCGATGAAAAACTGTTTTTT. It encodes CASSRASGDEKLFF.

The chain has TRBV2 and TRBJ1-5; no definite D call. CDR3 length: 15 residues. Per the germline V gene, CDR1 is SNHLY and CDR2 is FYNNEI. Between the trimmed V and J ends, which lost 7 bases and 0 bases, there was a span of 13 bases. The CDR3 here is CASKEAIYSNQPQHF. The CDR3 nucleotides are TGTGCCAGCAAGGAGGCCATCTATAGCAATCAGCCCCAGCATTTT.

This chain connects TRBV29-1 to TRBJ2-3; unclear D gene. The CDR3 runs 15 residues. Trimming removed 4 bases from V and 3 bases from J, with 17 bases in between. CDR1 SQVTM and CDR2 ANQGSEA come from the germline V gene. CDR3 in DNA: TGCAGCGTTGTTGGGGAACCCGTCGGGACAGATACGCAGTATTTT. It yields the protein CSVVGEPVGTDTQYF.

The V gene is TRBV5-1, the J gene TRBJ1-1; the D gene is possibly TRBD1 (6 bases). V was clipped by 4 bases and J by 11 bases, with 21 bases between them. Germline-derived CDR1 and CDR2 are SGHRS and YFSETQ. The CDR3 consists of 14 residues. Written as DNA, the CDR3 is TGCGCCAGCAGCACACTCGGTCAGGGGTTCGAGGCTTTCTTT. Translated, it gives CASSTLGQGFEAFF.

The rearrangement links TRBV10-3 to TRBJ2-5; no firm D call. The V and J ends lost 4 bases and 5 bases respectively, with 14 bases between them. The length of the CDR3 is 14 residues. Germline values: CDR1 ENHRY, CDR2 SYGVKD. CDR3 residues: CAISVDPVGETQYF. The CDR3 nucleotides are TGTGCCATCAGTGTTGACCCGGTGGGGGAGACCCAGTACTTC.

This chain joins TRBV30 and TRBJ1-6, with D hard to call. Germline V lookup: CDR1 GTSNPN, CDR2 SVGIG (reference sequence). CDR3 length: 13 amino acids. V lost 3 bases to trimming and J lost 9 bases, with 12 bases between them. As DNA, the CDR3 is TGTGCCTGGAGCCCGCCCGGACTTTCACCCCTCCACTTT. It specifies CAWSPPGLSPLHF.

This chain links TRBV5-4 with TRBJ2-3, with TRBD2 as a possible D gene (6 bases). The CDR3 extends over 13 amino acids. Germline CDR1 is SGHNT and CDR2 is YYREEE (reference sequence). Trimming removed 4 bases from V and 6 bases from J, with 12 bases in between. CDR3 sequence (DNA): TGTGCCAGCAGCCCTCTAGCGTCCGATACGCAGTATTTT. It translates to CASSPLASDTQYF.

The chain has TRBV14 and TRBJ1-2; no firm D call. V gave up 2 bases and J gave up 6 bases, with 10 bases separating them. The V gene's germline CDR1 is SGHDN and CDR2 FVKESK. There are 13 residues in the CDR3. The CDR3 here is CASSQMRSNGYTF. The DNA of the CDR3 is TGTGCCAGCAGCCAAATGAGGTCAAATGGCTACACCTTC. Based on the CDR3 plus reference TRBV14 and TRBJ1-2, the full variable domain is EAGVTQFPSHSVIEKGQTVTLRCDPISGHDNLYWYRRVMGKEIKFLLHFVKESKQDESGMPNNRFLAERTGGTYSTLKVQPAELEDSGVYFCASSQMRSNGYTFGSGTRLTVV.

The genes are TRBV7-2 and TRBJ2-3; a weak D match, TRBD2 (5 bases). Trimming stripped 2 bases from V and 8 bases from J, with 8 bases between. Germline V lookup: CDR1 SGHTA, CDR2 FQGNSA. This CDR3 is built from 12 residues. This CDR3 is CASSLREGTQYF. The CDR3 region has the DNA TGTGCCAGCAGCTTAAGAGAGGGTACGCAGTATTTT.

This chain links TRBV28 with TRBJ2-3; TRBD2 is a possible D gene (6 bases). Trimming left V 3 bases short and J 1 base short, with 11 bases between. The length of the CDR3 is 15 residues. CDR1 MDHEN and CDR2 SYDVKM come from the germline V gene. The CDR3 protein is CASSFSEGRTDTQYF. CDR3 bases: TGTGCCAGCAGTTTTTCGGAGGGTCGCACAGATACGCAGTATTTT.

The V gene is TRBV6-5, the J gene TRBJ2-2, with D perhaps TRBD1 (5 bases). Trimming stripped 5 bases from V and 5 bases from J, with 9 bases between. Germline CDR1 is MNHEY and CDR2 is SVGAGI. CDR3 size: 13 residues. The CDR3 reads CASSQPGTGELFF. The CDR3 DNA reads TGTGCCAGCAGTCAACCAGGGACCGGGGAGCTGTTTTTT.

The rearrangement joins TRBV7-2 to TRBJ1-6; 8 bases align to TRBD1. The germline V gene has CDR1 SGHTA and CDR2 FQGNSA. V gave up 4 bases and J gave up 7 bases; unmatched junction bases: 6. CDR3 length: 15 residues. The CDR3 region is CASSSQGADNSPLHF. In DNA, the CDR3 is TGTGCCAGCAGCTCGCAGGGGGCTGACAATTCACCCCTCCACTTT.

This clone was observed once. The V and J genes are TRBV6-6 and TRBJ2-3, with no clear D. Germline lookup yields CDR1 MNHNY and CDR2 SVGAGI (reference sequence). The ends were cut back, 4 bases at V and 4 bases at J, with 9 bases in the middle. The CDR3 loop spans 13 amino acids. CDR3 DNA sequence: TGTGCCAGCAGTTCTTCTACGCCAGATACGCAGTATTTT. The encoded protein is CASSSSTPDTQYF.

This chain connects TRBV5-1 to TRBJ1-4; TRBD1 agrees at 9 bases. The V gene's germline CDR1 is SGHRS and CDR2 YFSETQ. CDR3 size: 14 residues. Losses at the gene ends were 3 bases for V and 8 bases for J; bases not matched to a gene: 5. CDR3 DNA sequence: TGCGCCAGCAGCTCGGGACAGGGTAACGAAAAACTGTTTTTT. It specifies CASSSGQGNEKLFF.

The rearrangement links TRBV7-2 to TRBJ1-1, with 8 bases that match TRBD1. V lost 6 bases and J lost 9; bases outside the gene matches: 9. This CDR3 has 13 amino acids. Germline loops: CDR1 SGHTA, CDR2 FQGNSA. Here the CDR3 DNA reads TGTGCCAGCAGTTCTCAGGGGGCGGATCAAGCTTTCTTT. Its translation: CASSSQGADQAFF.

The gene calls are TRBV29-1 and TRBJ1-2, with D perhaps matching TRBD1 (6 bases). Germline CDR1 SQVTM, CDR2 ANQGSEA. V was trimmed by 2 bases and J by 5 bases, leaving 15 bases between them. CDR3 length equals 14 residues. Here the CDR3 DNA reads TGCAGCGTTGAACTGGCAGGGGAAATATATGGCTACACCTTC. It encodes CSVELAGEIYGYTF.

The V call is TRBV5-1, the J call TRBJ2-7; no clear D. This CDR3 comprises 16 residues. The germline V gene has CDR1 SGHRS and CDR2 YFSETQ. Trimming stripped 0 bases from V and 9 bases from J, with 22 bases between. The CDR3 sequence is CASSLAMDTYGSRQYF. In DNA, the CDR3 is TGCGCCAGCAGCTTGGCCATGGATACGTACGGCTCTAGGCAGTACTTC. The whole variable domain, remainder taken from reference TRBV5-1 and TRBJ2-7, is KAGVTQTPRYLIKTRGQQVTLSCSPISGHRSVSWYQQTPGQGLQFLFEYFSETQRNKGNFPGRFSGRQFSNSRSEMNVSTLELGDSALYLCASSLAMDTYGSRQYFGPGTRLTVT.

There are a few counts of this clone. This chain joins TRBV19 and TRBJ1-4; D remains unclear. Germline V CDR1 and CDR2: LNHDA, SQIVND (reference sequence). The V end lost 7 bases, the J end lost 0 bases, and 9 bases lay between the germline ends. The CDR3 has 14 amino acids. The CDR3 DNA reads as TGTGCCAGTAAGACGGATGCAACTAATGAAAAACTGTTTTTT. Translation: CASKTDATNEKLFF.

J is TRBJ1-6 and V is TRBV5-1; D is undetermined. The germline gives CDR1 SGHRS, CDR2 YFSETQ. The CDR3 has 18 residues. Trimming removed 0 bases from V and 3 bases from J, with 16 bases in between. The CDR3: CASSLAVWDENYNSPLHF. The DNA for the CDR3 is TGCGCCAGCAGCTTGGCCGTTTGGGATGAAAACTATAATTCACCCCTCCACTTT.

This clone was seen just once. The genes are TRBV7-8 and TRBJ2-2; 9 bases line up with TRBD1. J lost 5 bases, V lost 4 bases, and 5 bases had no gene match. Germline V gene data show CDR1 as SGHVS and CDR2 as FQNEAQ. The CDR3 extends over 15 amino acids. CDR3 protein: CASSWDRVGTGELFF. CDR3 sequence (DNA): TGTGCCAGCAGCTGGGACAGGGTGGGGACCGGGGAGCTGTTTTTT.

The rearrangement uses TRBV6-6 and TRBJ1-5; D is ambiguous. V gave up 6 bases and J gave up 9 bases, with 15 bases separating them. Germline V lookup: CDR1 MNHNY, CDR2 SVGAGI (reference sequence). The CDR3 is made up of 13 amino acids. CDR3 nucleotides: TGTGCCAGCAGGTCCCTGGGCGGGTCGCCCCAGCATTTT. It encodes CASRSLGGSPQHF.

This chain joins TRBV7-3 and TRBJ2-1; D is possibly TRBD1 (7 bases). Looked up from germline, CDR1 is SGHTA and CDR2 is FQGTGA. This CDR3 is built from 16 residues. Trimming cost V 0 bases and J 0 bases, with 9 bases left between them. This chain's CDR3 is CASSLTQGGSYNEQFF. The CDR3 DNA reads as TGTGCCAGCAGCTTAACTCAGGGGGGCTCCTACAATGAGCAGTTCTTC.

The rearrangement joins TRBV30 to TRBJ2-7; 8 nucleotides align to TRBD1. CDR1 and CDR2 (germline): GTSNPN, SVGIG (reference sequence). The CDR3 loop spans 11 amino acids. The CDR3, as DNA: TGTGCTTTCGGACAGGGCTACGAGCAGTACTTC. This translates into CAFGQGYEQYF. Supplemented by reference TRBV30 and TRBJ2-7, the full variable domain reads SQTIHQWPATLVQPVGSPLSLECTVEGTSNPNLYWYRQAAGRGLQLLFYSVGIGQISSEVPQNLSASRPQDRQFILSSKKLLLSDSGFYLCAFGQGYEQYFGPGTRLTVT.